This T cell receptor (beta chain) stems from a study of blood T cell repertoires in COVID-19. Study background: Specimens from acute and convalescent COVID-19 originated in the United States, Italy and Spain.

Using immunoSEQ multiplex PCR, the repertoire was profiled, and TCRdb retains in-frame clones only, with some absent. The sample includes around 230,000 clones, about nine tenths seen only once; the top ten take around a tenth. The CDR3 has 14 amino acids. Trimming took off 3 bases at V and 7 bases at J, with 13 bases between the two ends. The germline gives CDR1 SGHRS, CDR2 YFSETQ. This TCR was sampled from a man over 45 with COVID-19, enrolled during active disease. The sequenced material came from peripheral blood. The rearrangement uses TRBV5-1 and TRBJ1-4, with a weak D call TRBD1 (5 bases). As DNA, the CDR3 is TGCGCCAGCAGCTCCTCGTGGGGCAGTGAAAAACTGTTTTTT. It encodes CASSSSWGSEKLFF. Together with reference TRBV5-1 and TRBJ1-4, the CDR3 gives the full variable domain: KAGVTQTPRYLIKTRGQQVTLSCSPISGHRSVSWYQQTPGQGLQFLFEYFSETQRNKGNFPGRFSGRQFSNSRSEMNVSTLELGDSALYLCASSSSWGSEKLFFGSGTQLSVL.